These 8 T cell receptor beta chains originate from one sample sequenced in a study of blood T cells in healthy people across ages. The second PCR ran about 6 to 12 cycles with a sample-barcoded 5' primer and J-beta primers. Each CDR3 protein gets one entry after TCRdb re-called the 5' RACE reads with MiXCR. The sample records about 1,000,000 distinct CDR3 sequences, 45% being singletons. The sequencing sample was made of blood. The receptors originated from a woman aged 55-69 years in good health.

The chain carries TRBV28 and TRBJ2-2, with 8 bases fitting TRBD1. Germline V gene sequence: CDR1 MDHEN, CDR2 SYDVKM. The CDR3 is 13 amino acids. J gave up 6 bases and V 9 bases, and 6 bases lay outside the gene matches. The CDR3 spells CARTGASSGELFF. In DNA form, the CDR3 reads TGTGCCAGGACAGGGGCGTCGTCCGGGGAGCTGTTTTTT.

In its sample, this clonotype was seen many times. The V gene is TRBV25-1, the J gene TRBJ2-7, with D possibly TRBD2 on 6 matching bases. Germline V gene lookup returns CDR1 MGHDK and CDR2 SYGVNS. This CDR3 comprises 14 residues. V lost 0 bases and J 6 bases, leaving 12 bases between the germline ends. The CDR3 here is CASSEYGGGGEQYF. Written as DNA, the CDR3 is TGTGCCAGCAGTGAATACGGGGGAGGAGGCGAGCAGTACTTC.

This chain joins TRBV29-1 and TRBJ2-5, with 12 positions matching TRBD2. CDR1 is SQVTM, CDR2 ANQGSEA, per germline. Unmatched junction bases numbered 6, after V lost 0 bases and J lost 4 bases. There are 16 residues in the CDR3. The chain's CDR3 is CSVEDWLAGGGETQYF. The DNA for the CDR3 is TGCAGCGTTGAAGATTGGCTAGCGGGAGGGGGAGAGACCCAGTACTTC.

This clonotype was seen many times. The rearrangement links TRBV20-1 to TRBJ2-7, with TRBD2 matching 11 bases. Trimming at V came to 0 bases and at J to 6 bases, leaving 13 bases not matched to a gene. The germline CDR1 and CDR2 sequences are DFQATT and SNEGSKA (reference sequence). CDR3 length equals 17 residues. CDR3: CSARDRTSGPKAREQYF. For the CDR3, the DNA is TGCAGTGCTAGAGACAGGACTAGCGGGCCAAAGGCCCGCGAGCAGTACTTC.

This clonotype was detected once. This chain uses TRBV5-4 with TRBJ2-5; 10 positions agree with TRBD1. The junction had 6 bases not matched to a gene; V was cut back by 0 bases and J by 7 bases. CDR1 and CDR2 from the germline V gene are SGHNT and YYREEE (reference sequence). The CDR3 has 15 amino acids. DNA of the CDR3: TGTGCCAGCAGCTTGGTTGACAGGGGGCTTGGGACCCAGTACTTC. It yields the protein CASSLVDRGLGTQYF.

This rearrangement joins TRBV20-1 to TRBJ2-7; perhaps TRBD1 as D (6 bases). V was shortened by 2 bases and J by 0 bases, with 8 bases between the two germline ends. The CDR3 is made up of 13 amino acids. Germline CDR1 DFQATT, CDR2 SNEGSKA (reference sequence). The CDR3 region is CSARRGHSYEQYF. CDR3 nucleotides: TGCAGTGCTAGACGGGGACACTCCTACGAGCAGTACTTC.

This clonotype turned up a few times. This sequence joins TRBV7-9 and TRBJ2-1; the D gene is possibly TRBD1 (5 bases). The germline CDR1 and CDR2 sequences are SEHNR and FQNEAQ (reference sequence). The germline V and J ends were trimmed by 5 bases and 9 bases, with 17 bases remaining between them. The CDR3 runs to 14 residues. The CDR3 bases are TGTGCCAGCAGCAACAGGTGGCCTTATGGTGAGCAGTTCTTC. This codes for CASSNRWPYGEQFF.

The sample holds a few counts of this clonotype. The rearrangement links TRBV5-5 to TRBJ2-5; D gene uncertain. The J call may be in error: the DNA end matches TRBJ2-7 better. CDR3 length: 16 amino acids. Germline CDR1 is SGHKS and CDR2 is YYEKEE (reference sequence). The CDR3 sequence is CASSLAIQAPTYEQYF. CDR3 in DNA: TGTGCCAGCAGCTTGGCTATCCAAGCCCCAACCTACGAGCAGTACTTC.